The 26 T cell receptor beta chains in this list originate from one sample, sequenced in a study of blood T cell repertoires in COVID-19 (dated by TCRdb to the early 2020s). The library was made by the immunoSEQ multiplex PCR assay. Held by TCRdb, this immuneACCESS table contains in-frame sequences only and omits some clones. Under half of the omission traces to an unresolved V gene where checked; the cause of the rest is unknown. The sample table contains around 120,000 clones; only one count was recorded for 75% to 90% of them. About 2.5% of the sample rests with the top ten. The sequenced sample consisted of PBMCs or T cells enriched from blood (not recorded which). The receptors here all came from a woman aged 45-59 years who had recovered from COVID-19.

The chain couples TRBV29-1 to TRBJ2-7; 8 nucleotides line up with TRBD1. The V and J ends lost 6 bases and 3 bases, in that order; junction bases with no gene match: 7. Germline V gene sequence: CDR1 SQVTM, CDR2 ANQGSEA. The CDR3 contains 13 residues. The CDR3 spells CSVSKGQDYEQYF. The CDR3 DNA sequence: TGCAGCGTAAGTAAGGGACAGGACTACGAGCAGTACTTC.

This clone was counted a few times. The CDR3 spells CASSQGMDGNQPQHF. The DNA of the CDR3 is TGCGCCAGCAGCCAGGGAATGGACGGGAATCAGCCCCAGCATTTT. V usage is TRBV5-1 and J usage is TRBJ1-5; a weak D match, TRBD1 (5 bases). The CDR3 is made up of 15 amino acids. Germline V gene lookup returns CDR1 SGHRS and CDR2 YFSETQ. Trimming stripped 4 bases from V and 4 bases from J, with 15 bases between.

As for this clone: The DNA is left out, because the CDR3 cannot be placed on it with certainty; the CDR3 is given as TCRdb lists it. V is TRBV4-1 and J is TRBJ2-2; the DNA was not compared with TRBD2, the D call given in the table. The CDR3 is 16 amino acids long, termini counted. Germline V CDR1 and CDR2: MGHRA, YSYEKL. The CDR3 loop is CASSQDSVRGTGELFF.

V gene TRBV7-2 combines with J gene TRBJ2-5, with 12 nucleotides matching TRBD2. Unmatched junction bases numbered 7, after V lost 5 bases and J lost 3 bases. Germline loops: CDR1 SGHTA, CDR2 FQGNSA. The CDR3 runs to 16 residues. In DNA form, the CDR3 reads TGTGCCAGCAGCGGAGGACTAGCGGGGAACAAAGAGACCCAGTACTTC. This codes for CASSGGLAGNKETQYF.

The CDR3 spells CASSLRDRGEQYF. The CDR3, as DNA: TGTGCCAGCAGCTTAAGAGACCGGGGCGAGCAGTACTTC. The chain carries TRBV7-9 and TRBJ2-7; tentatively, D is TRBD2 (5 bases). Trimming removed 2 bases at V and 6 bases at J, with 11 bases between. CDR3 size: 13 residues. Germline loops: CDR1 SEHNR, CDR2 FQNEAQ (reference sequence).

This chain joins TRBV10-2 and TRBJ1-4, with D possibly being TRBD1 (5 bases). There are 12 residues in the CDR3. Germline-derived CDR1 and CDR2 are WSHSY and SAAADI. V was trimmed by 2 bases and J by 8 bases, leaving 6 bases between them. CDR3 bases: TGCGCCAGCAGTGAGGGGGGGGAAAAACTGTTTTTT. Protein product: CASSEGGEKLFF.

The chain has TRBV2 and TRBJ2-3, with D perhaps TRBD2 (5 bases). Trimming left V 6 bases short and J 10 bases short, with 14 bases between. This CDR3 region has 12 residues. Germline CDR1 reads SNHLY; CDR2 reads FYNNEI. CDR3 in DNA: TGTGCCAGCAGGGGAGTCAACGTCCCGCAGTATTTT. Protein product: CASRGVNVPQYF.

This clone was recorded only once. At one end, the junction sequence differs from germline, possibly due to a read error. The gene calls are TRBV7-7 and TRBJ2-5; weak D call: TRBD2 (7 bases). Germline CDR1 reads SSHAT; CDR2 reads FNYEAQ (reference sequence). The CDR3 covers 18 residues. CDR3 sequence: CASSLNGGASPFGETQYF. CDR3 nucleotide sequence: TGTGCTAGCAGCTTAAATGGGGGGGCTTCTCCATTCGGAGAGACCCAGTACTTC.

V is TRBV4-1 and J is TRBJ1-5, with TRBD1 matching over 10 bases. There are 16 residues in the CDR3. Losses at the gene ends were 1 base for V and 3 bases for J; bases not matched to a gene: 3. Germline V lookup: CDR1 MGHRA, CDR2 YSYEKL. The CDR3 loop reads CASSQAGTGVNQPQHF. In DNA, the CDR3 is TGCGCCAGCAGCCAAGCCGGGACAGGGGTCAATCAGCCCCAGCATTTT.

Here the CDR3 reads CASSAGTGTNNSPLHF. The CDR3 DNA sequence: TGTGCCAGCAGTGCCGGGACAGGGACCAATAATTCACCCCTCCACTTT. V and J are TRBV2 and TRBJ1-6; 9 bases map to TRBD1. This CDR3 spans 16 amino acids. The germline gives CDR1 SNHLY, CDR2 FYNNEI. Trimming took 4 bases from V and 5 from J; bases not matched to a gene: 6.

The J gene is TRBJ2-7, the V gene TRBV2; TRBD2 aligns across 13 bases. V was pared by 6 bases and J by 3 bases, with 2 bases of the junction left unmatched. This CDR3 spans 14 amino acids. Germline V gives CDR1 SNHLY, CDR2 FYNNEI. CDR3: CASRGTSGDYEQYF. Written as DNA, the CDR3 is TGTGCCAGCAGGGGGACTAGCGGGGACTACGAGCAGTACTTC. The variable domain in full, completed from reference TRBV2 and TRBJ2-7, reads EPEVTQTPSHQVTQMGQEVILRCVPISNHLYFYWYRQILGQKVEFLVSFYNNEISEKSEIFDDQFSVERPDGSNFTLKIRSTKLEDSAMYFCASRGTSGDYEQYFGPGTRLTVT.

The chain joins TRBV5-1 to TRBJ1-3, with D uncertain. V was shortened by 5 bases and J by 0 bases, with 9 bases between the two germline ends. The germline CDR1 and CDR2 sequences are SGHRS and YFSETQ. The CDR3 consists of 14 residues. CDR3 sequence: CASSFSTSGNTIYF. CDR3 DNA: TGCGCCAGCAGTTTCTCTACCTCTGGAAACACCATATATTTT.

The chain carries TRBV7-6 and TRBJ2-1; 9 bases map to TRBD2. The ends lost 5 bases at V and 6 bases at J; junction bases unmatched: 8. There are 15 residues in the CDR3. Germline V CDR1 and CDR2: SGHVS, FNYEAQ. CDR3 bases: TGTGCCAGCAGCGTCGGGCGGGGGGGTTCCAATGAGCAGTTCTTC. Protein sequence: CASSVGRGGSNEQFF. Supplemented by reference TRBV7-6 and TRBJ2-1, the full variable domain reads GAGVSQSPRYKVTKRGQDVALRCDPISGHVSLYWYRQALGQGPEFLTYFNYEAQQDKSGLPNDRFSAERPEGSISTLTIQRTEQRDSAMYRCASSVGRGGSNEQFFGPGTRLTVL.

This clone was found once. The chain is built from TRBV18 and TRBJ1-1, with D maybe TRBD1 (5 bases). The CDR3 has 13 residues. The germline V gene has CDR1 KGHSH and CDR2 LQKENI. The V and J ends lost 6 bases and 1 base respectively, with 9 bases between them. The CDR3 loop is CASSQGQNTEAFF. DNA of the CDR3: TGTGCCAGCTCCCAAGGACAGAACACTGAAGCTTTCTTT.

This clone was detected a few times. V gene TRBV5-1 combines with J gene TRBJ2-7; D is perhaps TRBD2 (6 bases). Germline V gene data show CDR1 as SGHRS and CDR2 as YFSETQ. The CDR3 covers 16 residues. Trimming stripped 0 bases from V and 3 bases from J, with 16 bases between. The CDR3 protein is CASSLAYEGGGYEQYF. The DNA for the CDR3 is TGCGCCAGCAGCTTGGCCTATGAGGGAGGAGGCTACGAGCAGTACTTC.

The chain joins TRBV5-4 to TRBJ2-5; 8 bases are shared with TRBD1. This CDR3 is built from 15 residues. Germline V CDR1 and CDR2: SGHNT, YYREEE (reference sequence). Trimming took 4 bases from V and 2 from J; bases not matched to a gene: 7. CDR3 in amino acids: CASSPGQGDQETQYF. Here the CDR3 DNA reads TGTGCCAGCAGCCCCGGACAGGGAGATCAAGAGACCCAGTACTTC.

This clone was recorded once. The chain is built from TRBV3-1 (or the pseudogene TRBV3-2) and TRBJ2-3, with D hard to call. V was pared by 1 base and J by 0 bases, with 5 bases between. The germline V gene encodes CDR1 LGHDT and CDR2 YNNKEL (reference sequence). The CDR3 consists of 14 residues. The CDR3 coding sequence is TGTGCCAGCAGCCAAGGGGCGAGCACAGATACGCAGTATTTT. Translated: CASSQGASTDTQYF.

This clone was detected only once. CDR3 DNA: TGTGCCAGCAGCCAAGGCCTAGCCGCCGGGGTGGGCTACACCTTC. The encoded protein is CASSQGLAAGVGYTF. The chain couples TRBV3-1 (or the pseudogene TRBV3-2) to TRBJ1-2; D is unclear. The CDR3 sequence is 15 residues long. Germline V lookup: CDR1 LGHDT, CDR2 YNNKEL (reference sequence). V gave up 1 base and J gave up 8 bases, with 17 bases separating them.

This chain links TRBV7-9 with TRBJ1-1, with 7 bases matching TRBD1. The CDR3 covers 14 residues. V gave up 11 bases and J gave up 4 bases; unmatched junction bases: 13. Germline values: CDR1 SEHNR, CDR2 FQNEAQ (reference sequence). Here the CDR3 reads CAGQDIGMGTEAFF. The CDR3 DNA reads TGTGCCGGACAGGACATTGGGATGGGCACTGAAGCTTTCTTT.

This chain uses TRBV18 with TRBJ2-7; TRBD1 matches 11 bases. CDR3 length: 15 amino acids. Per the germline V gene, CDR1 is KGHSH and CDR2 is LQKENI. J was trimmed by 4 bases and V by 2 bases; bases with no gene match: 4. CDR3 DNA sequence: TGTGCCAGCTCACCAGGGACAGGGGGTATGTACGAGCAGTACTTC. Translated: CASSPGTGGMYEQYF.

This chain uses TRBV2 with TRBJ2-2; D is possibly TRBD2 (5 bases). The germline CDR1 and CDR2 sequences are SNHLY and FYNNEI. V gave up 5 bases and J gave up 4 bases, with 11 bases separating them. The CDR3 runs 14 residues. The CDR3 reads CASSLASITGELFF. For the CDR3, the DNA is TGTGCCAGCAGTCTCGCTAGCATCACCGGGGAGCTGTTTTTT.

J is TRBJ2-2 and V is TRBV27; 7 bases are a match to TRBD1. Germline V gives CDR1 MNHEY, CDR2 SMNVEV (reference sequence). This CDR3 spans 17 amino acids. J lost 5 bases, V lost 2 bases, and 11 bases had no gene match. The CDR3 sequence: CASSLGDRGPRTGELFF. The CDR3 nucleotides are TGTGCCAGCAGTTTAGGGGATAGGGGGCCCCGAACCGGGGAGCTGTTTTTT.

CDR3 protein: CASSYSGLGSAFF. The CDR3 DNA reads as TGTGCCAGCAGTTACTCGGGGTTAGGGAGCGCTTTCTTT. The chain couples TRBV6-5 to TRBJ1-1; D unclear. Germline values: CDR1 MNHEY, CDR2 SVGAGI. With 0 bases removed from V and 11 bases from J, the gap between germline ends came to 13 bases. The CDR3 contains 13 residues.

The chain combines TRBV7-6 with TRBJ2-3, with TRBD1 identical over 8 bases. There are 14 residues in the CDR3. Looked up from germline, CDR1 is SGHVS and CDR2 is FNYEAQ. With 5 bases clipped from V and 3 bases from J, the junction kept 4 bases outside the gene matches. The CDR3 coding sequence is TGTGCCAGCAGCATGGACAGGGAGACAGATACGCAGTATTTT. As protein: CASSMDRETDTQYF.

This rearrangement joins TRBV4-1 to TRBJ2-1, with D hard to call. The length of the CDR3 is 12 residues. V was cut by 6 bases and J by 5 bases, with 8 bases left in between. The germline CDR1 and CDR2 sequences are MGHRA and YSYEKL. The CDR3 DNA reads TGCGCCAGCAGGGCACCCGACAATGAGCAGTTCTTC. Translated: CASRAPDNEQFF.

This chain uses TRBV19 with TRBJ2-1; 9 bases line up with TRBD2. In germline, CDR1 is LNHDA, CDR2 SQIVND (reference sequence). The CDR3 runs 14 residues. V shed 4 bases, J shed 7 bases, and the junction held 5 bases outside the gene matches. As DNA, the CDR3 is TGTGCCAGTAGTACGAGCGGGGGGATAAATGAGCAGTTCTTC. It codes for CASSTSGGINEQFF.